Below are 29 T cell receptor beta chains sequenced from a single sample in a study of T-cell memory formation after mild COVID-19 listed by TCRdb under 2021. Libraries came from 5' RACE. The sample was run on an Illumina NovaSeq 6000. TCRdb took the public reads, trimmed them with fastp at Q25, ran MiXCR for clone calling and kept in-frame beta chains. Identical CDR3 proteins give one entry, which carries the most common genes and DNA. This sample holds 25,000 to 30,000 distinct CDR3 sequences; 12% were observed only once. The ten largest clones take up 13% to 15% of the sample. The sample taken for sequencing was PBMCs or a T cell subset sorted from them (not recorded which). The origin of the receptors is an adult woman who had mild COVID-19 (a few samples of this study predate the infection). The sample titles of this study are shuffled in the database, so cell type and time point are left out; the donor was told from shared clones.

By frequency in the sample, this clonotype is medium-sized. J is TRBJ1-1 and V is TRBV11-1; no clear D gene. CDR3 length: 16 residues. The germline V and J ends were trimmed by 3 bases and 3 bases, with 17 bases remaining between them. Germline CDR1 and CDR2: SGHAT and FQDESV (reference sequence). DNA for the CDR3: TGTGCCAGCAGCTTGCTAATTGGTTTTACGGACACTGAAGCTTTCTTT. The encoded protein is CASSLLIGFTDTEAFF.

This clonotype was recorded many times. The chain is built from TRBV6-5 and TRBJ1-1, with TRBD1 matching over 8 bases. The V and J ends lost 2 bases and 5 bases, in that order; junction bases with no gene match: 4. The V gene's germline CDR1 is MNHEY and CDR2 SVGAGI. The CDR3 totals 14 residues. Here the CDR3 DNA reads TGTGCCAGCAGTTACCTACAGGGGGTAACTGAAGCTTTCTTT. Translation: CASSYLQGVTEAFF.

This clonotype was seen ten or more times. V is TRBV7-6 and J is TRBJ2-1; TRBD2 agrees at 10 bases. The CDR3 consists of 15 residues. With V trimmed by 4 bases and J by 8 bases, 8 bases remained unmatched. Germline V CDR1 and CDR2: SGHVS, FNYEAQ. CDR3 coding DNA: TGTGCCAGCAGCTGGGGACTAGCGCAAGGGGATGAGCAGTTCTTC. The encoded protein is CASSWGLAQGDEQFF.

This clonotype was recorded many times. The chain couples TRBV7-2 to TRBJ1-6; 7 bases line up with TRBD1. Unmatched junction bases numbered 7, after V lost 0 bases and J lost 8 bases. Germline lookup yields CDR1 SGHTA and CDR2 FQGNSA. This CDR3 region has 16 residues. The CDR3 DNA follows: TGTGCCAGCAGCTTAGCGCCGGGACAGCCACATTCACCCCTCCACTTT. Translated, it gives CASSLAPGQPHSPLHF. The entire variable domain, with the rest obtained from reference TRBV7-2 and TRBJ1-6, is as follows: GAGVSQSPSNKVTEKGKDVELRCDPISGHTALYWYRQSLGQGLEFLIYFQGNSAPDKSGLPSDRFSAERTGGSVSTLTIQRTQQEDSAVYLCASSLAPGQPHSPLHFGNGTRLTVT.

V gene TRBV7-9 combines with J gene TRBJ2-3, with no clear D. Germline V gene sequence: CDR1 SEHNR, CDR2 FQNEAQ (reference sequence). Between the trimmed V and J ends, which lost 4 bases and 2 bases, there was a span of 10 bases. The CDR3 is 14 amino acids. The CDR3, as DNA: TGTGCCAGCAGCTCCTCGCAGCTCACAGATACGCAGTATTTT. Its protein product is CASSSSQLTDTQYF.

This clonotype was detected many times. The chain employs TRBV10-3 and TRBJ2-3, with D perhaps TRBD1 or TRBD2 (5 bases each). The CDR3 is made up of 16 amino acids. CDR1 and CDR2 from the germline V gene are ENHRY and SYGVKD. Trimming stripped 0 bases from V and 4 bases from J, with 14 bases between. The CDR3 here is CAISESARGPPDTQYF. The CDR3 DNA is TGTGCCATCAGTGAGTCGGCTAGGGGACCTCCAGATACGCAGTATTTT.

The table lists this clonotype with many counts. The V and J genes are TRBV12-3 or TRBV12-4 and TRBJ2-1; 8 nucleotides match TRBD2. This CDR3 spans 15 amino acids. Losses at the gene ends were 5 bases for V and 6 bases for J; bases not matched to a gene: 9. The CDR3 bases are TGTGCCAGCAGTCCCTTGCGGGGGGTCGGCAATGAGCAGTTCTTC. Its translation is CASSPLRGVGNEQFF.

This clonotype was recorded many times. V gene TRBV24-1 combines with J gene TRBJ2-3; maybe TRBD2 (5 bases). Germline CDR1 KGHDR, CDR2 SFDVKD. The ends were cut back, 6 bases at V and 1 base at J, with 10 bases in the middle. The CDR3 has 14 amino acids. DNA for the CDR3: TGTGCCACCAGTAGACGGGAAGGCACAGATACGCAGTATTTT. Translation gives CATSRREGTDTQYF.

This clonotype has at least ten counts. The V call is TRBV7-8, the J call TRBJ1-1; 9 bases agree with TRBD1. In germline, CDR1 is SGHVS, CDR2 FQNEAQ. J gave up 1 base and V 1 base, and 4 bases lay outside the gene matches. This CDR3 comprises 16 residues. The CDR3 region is CASSLDRGLPNTEAFF. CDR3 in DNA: TGTGCCAGCAGCTTAGACAGGGGGCTCCCGAACACTGAAGCTTTCTTT.

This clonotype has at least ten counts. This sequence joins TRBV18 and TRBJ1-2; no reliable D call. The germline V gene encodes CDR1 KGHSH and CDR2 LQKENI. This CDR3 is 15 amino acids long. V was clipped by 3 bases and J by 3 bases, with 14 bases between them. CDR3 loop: CASSPEGGLDYGYTF. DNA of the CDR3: TGTGCCAGCTCACCGGAGGGTGGGTTGGACTATGGCTACACCTTC.

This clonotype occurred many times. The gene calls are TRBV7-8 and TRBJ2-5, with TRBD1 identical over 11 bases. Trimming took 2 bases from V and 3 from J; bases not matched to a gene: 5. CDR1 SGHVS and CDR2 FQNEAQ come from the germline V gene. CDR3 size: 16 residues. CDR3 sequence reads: CASSLRWDRGKETQYF. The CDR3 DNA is TGTGCCAGCAGCTTACGTTGGGACAGGGGGAAAGAGACCCAGTACTTC.

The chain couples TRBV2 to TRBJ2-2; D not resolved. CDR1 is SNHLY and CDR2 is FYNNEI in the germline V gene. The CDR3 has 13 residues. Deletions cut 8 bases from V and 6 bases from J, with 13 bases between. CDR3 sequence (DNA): TGTGCCAGCCTGGGTAGTGCGCCCGGGGAGCTGTTTTTT. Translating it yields CASLGSAPGELFF.

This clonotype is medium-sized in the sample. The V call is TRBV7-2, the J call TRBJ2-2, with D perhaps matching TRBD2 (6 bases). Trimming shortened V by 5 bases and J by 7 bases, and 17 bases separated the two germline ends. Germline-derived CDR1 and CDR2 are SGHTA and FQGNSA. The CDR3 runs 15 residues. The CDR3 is CASSARLGGDGELFF. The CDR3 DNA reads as TGTGCCAGCAGCGCCCGACTAGGAGGGGACGGGGAGCTGTTTTTT.

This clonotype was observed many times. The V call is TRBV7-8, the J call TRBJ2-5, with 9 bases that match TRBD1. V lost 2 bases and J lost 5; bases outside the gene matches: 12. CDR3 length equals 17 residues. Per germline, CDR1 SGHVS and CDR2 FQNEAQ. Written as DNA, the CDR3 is TGTGCCAGCAGCTTAACGGGGACAGGGTCGATCGGGGAGACCCAGTACTTC. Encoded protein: CASSLTGTGSIGETQYF. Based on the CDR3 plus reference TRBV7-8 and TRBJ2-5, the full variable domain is GAGVSQSPRYKVAKRGQDVALRCDPISGHVSLFWYQQALGQGPEFLTYFQNEAQLDKSGLPSDRFFAERPEGSVSTLKIQRTQQEDSAVYLCASSLTGTGSIGETQYFGPGTRLLVL.

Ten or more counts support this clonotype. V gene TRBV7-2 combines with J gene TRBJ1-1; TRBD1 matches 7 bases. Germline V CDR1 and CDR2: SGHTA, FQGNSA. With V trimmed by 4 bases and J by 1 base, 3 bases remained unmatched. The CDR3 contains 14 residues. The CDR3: CASSSQGGNTEAFF. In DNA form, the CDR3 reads TGTGCCAGCAGCTCGCAGGGGGGGAACACTGAAGCTTTCTTT.

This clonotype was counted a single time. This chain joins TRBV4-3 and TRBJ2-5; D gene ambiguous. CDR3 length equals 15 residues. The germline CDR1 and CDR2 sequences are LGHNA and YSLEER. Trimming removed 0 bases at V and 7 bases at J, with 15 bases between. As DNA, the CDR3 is TGCGCCAGCAGCCAAGATAGGACGGACCCTGGGACCCAGTACTTC. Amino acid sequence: CASSQDRTDPGTQYF.

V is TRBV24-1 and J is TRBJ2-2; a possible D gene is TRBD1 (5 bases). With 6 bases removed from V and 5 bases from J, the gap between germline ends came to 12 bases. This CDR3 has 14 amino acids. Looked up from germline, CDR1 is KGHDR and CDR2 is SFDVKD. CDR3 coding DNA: TGTGCCACCAGTCAGCAGGGCCGAACCGGGGAGCTGTTTTTT. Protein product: CATSQQGRTGELFF.

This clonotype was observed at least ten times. The DNA for the CDR3 is TGTGCCAGCAGGTCCCTAGGGAGGCGCTATGGCTACACCTTC. As protein: CASRSLGRRYGYTF. This sequence joins TRBV4-2 and TRBJ1-2; the D is unclear. V was trimmed by 6 bases and J by 4 bases, leaving 15 bases between them. The CDR3 extends over 14 amino acids. CDR1 and CDR2 (germline): LGHNA, YNFKEQ.

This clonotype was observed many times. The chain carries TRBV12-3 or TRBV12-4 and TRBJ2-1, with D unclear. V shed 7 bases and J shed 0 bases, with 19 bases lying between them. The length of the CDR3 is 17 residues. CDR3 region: CASTSSDWVSSYNEQFF. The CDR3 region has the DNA TGTGCCAGCACCTCATCAGACTGGGTGAGCTCCTACAATGAGCAGTTCTTC.

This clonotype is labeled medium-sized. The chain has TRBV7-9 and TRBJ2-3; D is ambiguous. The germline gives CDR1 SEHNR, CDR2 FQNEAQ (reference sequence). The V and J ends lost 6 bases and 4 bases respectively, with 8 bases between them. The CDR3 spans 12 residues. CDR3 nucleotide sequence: TGTGCCAGCAGTTTTACACCAGATACGCAGTATTTT. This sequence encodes CASSFTPDTQYF.

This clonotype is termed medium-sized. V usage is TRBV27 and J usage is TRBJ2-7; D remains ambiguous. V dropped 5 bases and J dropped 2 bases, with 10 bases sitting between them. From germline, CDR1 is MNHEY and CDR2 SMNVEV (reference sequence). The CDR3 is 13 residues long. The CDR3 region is CASSRLYTYEQYF. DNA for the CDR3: TGTGCCAGCAGTCGCCTTTACACCTACGAGCAGTACTTC.

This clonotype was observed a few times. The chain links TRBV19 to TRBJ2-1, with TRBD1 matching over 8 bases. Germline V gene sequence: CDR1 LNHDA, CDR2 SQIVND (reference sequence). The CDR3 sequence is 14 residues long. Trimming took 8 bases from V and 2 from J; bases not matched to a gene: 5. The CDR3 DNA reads TGTGCCAGTGCAGTGGGACAGGCCTACAATGAGCAGTTCTTC. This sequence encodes CASAVGQAYNEQFF.

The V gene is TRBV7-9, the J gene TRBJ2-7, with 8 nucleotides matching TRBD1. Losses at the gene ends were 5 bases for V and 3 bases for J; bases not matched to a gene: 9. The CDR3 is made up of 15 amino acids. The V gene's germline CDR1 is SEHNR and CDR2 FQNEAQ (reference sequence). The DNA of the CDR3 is TGTGCCAGCAGCCTAGGACAGGGAACCCTCTACGAGCAGTACTTC. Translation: CASSLGQGTLYEQYF.

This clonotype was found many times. The CDR3 DNA reads TGTGCCAGCAGCTTGGCTGGGACAGGGGATCATGGCTACACCTTC. The encoded protein is CASSLAGTGDHGYTF. V gene TRBV5-6 combines with J gene TRBJ1-2; 10 bases are shared with TRBD1. Trimming at V came to 0 bases and at J to 6 bases, leaving 5 bases not matched to a gene. Germline V gene data show CDR1 as SGHDT and CDR2 as YYEEEE. The CDR3 contains 15 residues.

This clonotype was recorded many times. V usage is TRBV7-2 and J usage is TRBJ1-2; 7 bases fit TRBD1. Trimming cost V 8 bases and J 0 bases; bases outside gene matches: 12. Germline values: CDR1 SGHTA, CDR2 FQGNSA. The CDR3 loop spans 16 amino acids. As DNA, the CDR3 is TGTGCCAGCCAGAGACAGGGAACCACAGCTAACTATGGCTACACCTTC. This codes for CASQRQGTTANYGYTF.

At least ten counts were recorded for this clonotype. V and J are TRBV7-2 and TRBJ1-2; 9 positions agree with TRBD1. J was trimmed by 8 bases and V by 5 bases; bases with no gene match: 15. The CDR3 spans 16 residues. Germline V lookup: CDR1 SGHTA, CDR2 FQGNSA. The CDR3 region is CASSPRGQGRVGGYTF. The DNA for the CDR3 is TGTGCCAGCAGCCCCCGTGGACAGGGGAGAGTAGGGGGCTACACCTTC.

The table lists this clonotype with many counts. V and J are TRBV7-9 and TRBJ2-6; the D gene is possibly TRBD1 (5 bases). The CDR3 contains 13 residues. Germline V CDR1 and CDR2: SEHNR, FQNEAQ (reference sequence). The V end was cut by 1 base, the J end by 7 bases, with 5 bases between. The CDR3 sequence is CASSLGTANVLTF. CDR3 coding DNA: TGTGCCAGCAGCTTAGGGACAGCCAACGTCCTGACTTTC.

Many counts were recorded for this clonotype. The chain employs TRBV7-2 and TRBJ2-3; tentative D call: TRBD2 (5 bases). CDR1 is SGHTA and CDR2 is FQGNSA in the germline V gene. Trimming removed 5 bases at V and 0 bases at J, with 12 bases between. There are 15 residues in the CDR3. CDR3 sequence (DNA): TGTGCCAGCAGCCGAGACTATTTAAGCACAGATACGCAGTATTTT. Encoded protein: CASSRDYLSTDTQYF.

This CDR3 is CASNGGFGETQYF. In DNA, the CDR3 is TGCGCCAGCAACGGGGGATTCGGGGAGACCCAGTACTTC. This chain links TRBV10-2 with TRBJ2-5, with D possibly TRBD2 on 6 matching bases. Trimming shortened V by 7 bases and J by 5 bases, and 14 bases separated the two germline ends. CDR3 length equals 13 residues. The germline gives CDR1 WSHSY, CDR2 SAAADI.